Here is one T cell receptor beta chain with its context. The CDR3 totals 14 residues. V lost 2 bases and J lost 7; bases outside the gene matches: 6. The germline V gene has CDR1 SGHDT and CDR2 YYEEEE. These data belong to a study of blood T cell repertoires in COVID-19. Sequencing was performed with immunoSEQ multiplex PCR; in TCRdb, only in-frame clones are kept and a portion is missing. The repertoire holds around 250,000 clones, with about 89% as singletons. The sequence came from a human donor in a cohort exposed to, infected with or recovered from COVID-19 (not recorded which). The donor label of this sample is uncertain. This chain connects TRBV5-6 to TRBJ1-2; 9 bases are shared with TRBD1. Sequenced input: PBMCs or T cells enriched from blood (not recorded which). In DNA, the CDR3 is TGTGCCAGCAGCTTTCCTGGGACAGGGTTTGGCTACACCTTC. Its translation: CASSFPGTGFGYTF.